The 25 T cell receptor beta chains below all came from one sample that was sequenced in a study of regulatory T cells in long-lasting Graves disease. Indicated time point: persistent/refractory GD, antithyroid drugs over 5 years with positive TRAb. TCR sequences were obtained from RNA taken from PBMCs. Both iRepertoire HTBI primers and Arm-PCR of CDR3 regions were used to build the TCR beta libraries. Each CDR3 protein is one row after TCRdb ran MiXCR on the multiplex PCR reads. Of about 660,000 distinct CDR3 sequences listed, approximately 31% are singletons. Here the sequenced sample was peripheral blood mononuclear cells (PBMCs), taken when the disease was refractory, from a patient treated with antithyroid drugs. These receptors originate from a female donor with Graves disease.

This sequence joins TRBV20-1 and TRBJ1-1, with D perhaps matching TRBD1 (5 bases). The CDR3 spans 12 residues. Deletions cut 3 bases from V and 4 bases from J, with 9 bases between. The germline CDR1 and CDR2 sequences are DFQATT and SNEGSKA (reference sequence). CDR3 in amino acids: CSARFRATEAFF. CDR3 DNA sequence: TGCAGTGCTAGGTTCAGGGCCACTGAAGCTTTCTTT.

Comments on this clonotype: A much larger clone differs from this one at a single base, so this may be a read error. The genes are TRBV20-1 and TRBJ2-7; the match to TRBD2 covers 8 bases. The CDR3 has 15 amino acids. The germline V gene encodes CDR1 DFQATT and CDR2 SNEGSKA (reference sequence). Trimming cost V 5 bases and J 8 bases; bases outside gene matches: 17. The CDR3 sequence is CSAGRGSTSGGKQYF. DNA of the CDR3: TGCAGTGCTGGACGTGGTTCTACCTCGGGGGGGAAGCAGTACTTC.

This clonotype was detected many times. V is TRBV13 and J is TRBJ1-4, with D possibly being TRBD1 (5 bases). Trimming removed 4 bases from V and 3 bases from J, with 15 bases in between. From germline, CDR1 is PRHDT and CDR2 FYEKMQ (reference sequence). This CDR3 comprises 16 residues. The CDR3 nucleotides read TGTGCCAGCAGCTCGAGACCGGGACGGCCTAATGAAAAACTGTTTTTT. The encoded protein is CASSSRPGRPNEKLFF.

The chain has TRBV20-1 and TRBJ1-2; perhaps TRBD1 as D (5 bases). V gave up 1 base and J gave up 7 bases, with 7 bases separating them. The CDR3 extends over 11 amino acids. Per the germline V gene, CDR1 is DFQATT and CDR2 is SNEGSKA (reference sequence). The DNA of the CDR3 is TGCAGTGCTAGAGGACAGCTTGGCTACACCTTC. It yields the protein CSARGQLGYTF.

The chain joins TRBV7-2 to TRBJ2-1; TRBD2 matches 13 bases. CDR1 and CDR2 (germline): SGHTA, FQGNSA. After removal of 6 bases from V and 6 bases from J, the junction contained 2 bases not matched to a gene. The CDR3 has 14 amino acids. The CDR3 loop reads CASSGLAGVNEQFF. CDR3 DNA sequence: TGTGCCAGCAGTGGACTAGCGGGAGTCAATGAGCAGTTCTTC.

V usage is TRBV7-3 and J usage is TRBJ2-5; D gene uncertain. The germline V gene encodes CDR1 SGHTA and CDR2 FQGTGA. V lost 5 bases and J lost 5, with 18 bases in between. The CDR3 runs 15 residues. In nucleotides, the CDR3 is TGTGCCAGCAGCCCCCGTGGTGCACGGTCCGAGACCCAGTACTTC. It is translated as CASSPRGARSETQYF.

Worth noting for this clonotype: This may be a read error: a much more frequent sequence differs by one nucleotide. The chain joins TRBV6-1 to TRBJ1-4; 8 bases line up with TRBD1. The germline CDR1 and CDR2 sequences are MNHNS and SASEGT. The CDR3 has 15 amino acids. Trimming cost V 6 bases and J 0 bases; bases outside gene matches: 3. In DNA, the CDR3 is TGTGCCAGCAGAAAGACAGGGGCAACTAATGAAAAACTGTTTTTT. Translation gives CASRKTGATNEKLFF.

This clonotype was found a few times. This chain links TRBV20-1 with TRBJ2-7; the D gene is possibly TRBD2 (6 bases). V dropped 0 bases and J dropped 1 base, with 13 bases sitting between them. This CDR3 is built from 15 residues. Per the germline V gene, CDR1 is DFQATT and CDR2 is SNEGSKA (reference sequence). CDR3 sequence reads: CSARDQGGISYEQYF. CDR3 nucleotides: TGCAGTGCTAGAGATCAAGGAGGGATTTCCTACGAGCAGTACTTC.

The table lists this clonotype with a few counts. The rearrangement joins TRBV20-1 to TRBJ2-7, with TRBD2 as a possible D gene (5 bases). There are 14 residues in the CDR3. CDR1 DFQATT and CDR2 SNEGSKA come from the germline V gene (reference sequence). Trimming stripped 5 bases from V and 2 bases from J, with 16 bases between. The DNA for the CDR3 is TGCAGTGCTGCCAGTTCGGGGATAGCCTACGAGCAGTACTTC. Its protein product is CSAASSGIAYEQYF.

The chain is built from TRBV20-1 and TRBJ2-2; D unresolved. Germline lookup yields CDR1 DFQATT and CDR2 SNEGSKA (reference sequence). Deletions cut 3 bases from V and 6 bases from J, with 5 bases between. This CDR3 comprises 11 residues. The CDR3 region is CSASFSGELFF. CDR3 bases: TGCAGTGCTAGTTTTTCCGGGGAGCTGTTTTTT.

The rearrangement joins TRBV6-5 to TRBJ1-1; 7 nucleotides align to TRBD1. The CDR3 totals 15 residues. Trimming took 2 bases from V and 4 from J; bases not matched to a gene: 7. Per the germline V gene, CDR1 is MNHEY and CDR2 is SVGAGI. The CDR3 region has the DNA TGTGCCAGCAGTTACAGGGGGCCCGGGGCCACTGAAGCTTTCTTT. Translated, it gives CASSYRGPGATEAFF.

V is TRBV30 and J is TRBJ1-1, with 9 bases aligning to TRBD1. V was pared by 1 base and J by 11 bases, with 2 bases of the junction left unmatched. Germline CDR1 is GTSNPN and CDR2 is SVGIG (reference sequence). The CDR3 has 11 residues. The CDR3 DNA follows: TGTGCCTGGAGTGGACAGGGGGTGGCTTTCTTT. It specifies CAWSGQGVAFF.

The chain recombines TRBV12-3 or TRBV12-4 with TRBJ2-5; D unresolved. This CDR3 is 13 amino acids long. Trimming pared 5 bases from V and 9 bases from J, leaving 16 bases between. CDR3 DNA sequence: TGTGCCAGCAGTCACGGTAGGGCCATGGCCCAGTACTTC. This sequence encodes CASSHGRAMAQYF.

The V gene is TRBV20-1, the J gene TRBJ2-1, with 10 bases matching TRBD2. V was clipped by 8 bases and J by 4 bases; unmatched bases: 11. The CDR3 contains 15 residues. Germline V CDR1 and CDR2: DFQATT, SNEGSKA (reference sequence). The DNA of the CDR3 is TGCAGTCCCACTCGGACTAGCGGAGCATACAATGAGCAGTTCTTC. It is translated as CSPTRTSGAYNEQFF.

This chain uses TRBV19 with TRBJ2-5, with TRBD1 as a possible D gene (6 bases). Trimming left V 5 bases short and J 4 bases short, with 17 bases between. This CDR3 contains 15 residues. From germline, CDR1 is LNHDA and CDR2 SQIVND (reference sequence). CDR3 DNA sequence: TGTGCCAGTAGTCCCTCCGACAGGATCATAGAGACCCAGTACTTC. This sequence encodes CASSPSDRIIETQYF.

V and J are TRBV6-2 or TRBV6-3 and TRBJ2-2; 7 bases match TRBD1. V shed 8 bases and J 3 bases; nucleotides not matched to a gene: 3. The CDR3 loop spans 13 amino acids. CDR1 is MNHEY, CDR2 SVGEGT, per germline. The chain's CDR3 is CASGTVYTGELFF. CDR3 sequence (DNA): TGTGCCAGCGGGACAGTTTACACCGGGGAGCTGTTTTTT.

This clonotype was counted ten times or more. The chain combines TRBV28 with TRBJ1-2, with 7 bases identical to TRBD1. The CDR3 contains 16 residues. The V segment lost 6 bases and the J segment 0 bases; nucleotides outside the gene matches: 10. The germline V gene encodes CDR1 MDHEN and CDR2 SYDVKM. CDR3 in amino acids: CASSPGRGRTNYGYTF. DNA for the CDR3: TGTGCCAGCAGCCCGGGCAGGGGGAGAACTAACTATGGCTACACCTTC.

This chain connects TRBV10-1 to TRBJ1-5; 7 bases are a match to TRBD1. Trimming took 6 bases from V and 1 from J; bases not matched to a gene: 6. From germline, CDR1 is WNHNN and CDR2 SYGVQD (reference sequence). This CDR3 is 15 amino acids long. The DNA for the CDR3 is TGCGCCAGCAGGACAGGGAAGGACAGCAATCAGCCCCAGCATTTT. Translated: CASRTGKDSNQPQHF.

This clonotype appeared many times. The V gene is TRBV12-3 or TRBV12-4, the J gene TRBJ2-5; D ambiguous. CDR3 size: 14 residues. V was cut by 4 bases and J by 3 bases, with 12 bases left in between. DNA of the CDR3: TGTGCCAGCAGTTCGGGTGGCGGAAAAGAGACCCAGTACTTC. Protein: CASSSGGGKETQYF.

The rearrangement joins TRBV29-1 to TRBJ2-7, with TRBD2 matching 15 bases. The germline V gene has CDR1 SQVTM and CDR2 ANQGSEA. The J segment lost 9 bases and the V segment lost 3 bases, leaving 9 bases of the junction unmatched. This CDR3 comprises 15 residues. CDR3 bases: TGCAGCGTTGACCCGGGACTAGCGGGAGGAGGGGTGCAGTACTTC. It translates to CSVDPGLAGGGVQYF.

This clonotype has a handful of counts. The V and J genes are TRBV2 and TRBJ2-7, with TRBD2 identical over 7 bases. The CDR3 totals 16 residues. V lost 1 base and J lost 7; bases outside the gene matches: 13. The germline V gene encodes CDR1 SNHLY and CDR2 FYNNEI. CDR3 residues: CASSEVGASGSTEQYF. CDR3 bases: TGTGCCAGCAGTGAAGTAGGGGCTAGCGGCAGCACGGAGCAGTACTTC.

This clonotype was recorded a few times. CDR3: CSAFLPGTGYTF. DNA for the CDR3: TGCAGTGCTTTCCTCCCCGGGACAGGCTACACCTTC. V usage is TRBV20-1 and J usage is TRBJ1-2, with D possibly being TRBD1 (6 bases). The CDR3 covers 12 residues. Trimming removed 5 bases at V and 8 bases at J, with 15 bases between. Germline V CDR1 and CDR2: DFQATT, SNEGSKA (reference sequence).

This clonotype was counted many times. J is TRBJ1-1 and V is TRBV27, with D unresolved. V lost 0 bases to trimming and J lost 1 base, with 9 bases between them. The CDR3 loop spans 15 amino acids. CDR1 is MNHEY and CDR2 is SMNVEV in the germline V gene (reference sequence). CDR3 in DNA: TGTGCCAGCAGTTTATCGATCACGCAGAACACTGAAGCTTTCTTT. This codes for CASSLSITQNTEAFF.

At least ten counts were recorded for this clonotype. CDR3 region: CASSPVGRTNGYTF. Written as DNA, the CDR3 is TGTGCCAGCAGTCCCGTAGGACGGACTAATGGCTACACCTTC. V gene TRBV6-1 combines with J gene TRBJ1-2; D is ambiguous. With 5 bases removed from V and 6 bases from J, the gap between germline ends came to 16 bases. The germline CDR1 and CDR2 sequences are MNHNS and SASEGT. The CDR3 is made up of 14 amino acids.

This clonotype was recorded many times. The rearrangement joins TRBV12-3 or TRBV12-4 to TRBJ1-4, with 9 bases identical to TRBD1. This CDR3 contains 14 residues. V lost 4 bases to trimming and J lost 8 bases; unmatched junction nucleotides: 5. As DNA, the CDR3 is TGTGCCAGCAGTTACGGGACAGGGACCGAAAAACTGTTTTTT. Amino acids: CASSYGTGTEKLFF.